These 27 T cell receptor beta chains share one sample of origin, sequenced in a study of post-analysis software for immune sequencing data. Whole-study findings and limits: Among roughly five TRBV segments more frequent in patients than controls were TRBV5-6, TRBV5-1 and TRBV20-1.

Their specific antigens are unknown. cDNA libraries for TCR beta contained unique molecular identifiers. A single record per CDR3 protein comes from TCRdb applying MiXCR to the PCR reads. Seen here are about 820,000 distinct CDR3 sequences, roughly half observed once, and the top ten hold around 4.5%. The sequenced material came from blood. These receptors were taken from a girl between 5 and 17 years old with multiple sclerosis.

This rearrangement joins TRBV27 to TRBJ2-5; 12 bases align to TRBD2. Germline assignment: CDR1 MNHEY and CDR2 SMNVEV (reference sequence). This CDR3 region has 18 residues. The V gene end was trimmed by 5 bases and the J gene end by 2 bases; junction bases not matched to a gene: 12. In DNA form, the CDR3 reads TGTGCCAGCAGTCCGAAGGCCCCCGGACTAGCGGGACAAGAGACCCAGTACTTC. Its protein product is CASSPKAPGLAGQETQYF.

This chain links TRBV7-3 with TRBJ2-1, with unresolved D. The germline V gene encodes CDR1 SGHTA and CDR2 FQGTGA. The CDR3 has 11 amino acids. V lost 5 bases, J lost 10 bases, and 9 bases lay in between. CDR3 protein: CASSALTEQFF. The CDR3 DNA reads as TGTGCCAGCAGCGCATTAACGGAGCAGTTCTTC.

The rearrangement links TRBV2 to TRBJ1-1; D gene unclear. CDR1 SNHLY and CDR2 FYNNEI come from the germline V gene. V shed 0 bases and J shed 6 bases, with 17 bases lying between them. The CDR3 is 16 residues long. CDR3 region: CASSEAAQVFIPEAFF. As DNA, the CDR3 is TGTGCCAGCAGTGAAGCGGCGCAGGTCTTTATTCCTGAAGCTTTCTTT.

As concerns this clonotype: A read error may produce the germline difference seen at one junction end. The V call is TRBV29-1, the J call TRBJ1-2; TRBD1 matches 8 bases. Germline V gives CDR1 SQVTM, CDR2 ANQGSEA. There are 14 residues in the CDR3. Here the CDR3 reads CSVEDRGDNYGYTF. As DNA, the CDR3 is TGCAGCGTAGAAGACAGGGGCGATAACTATGGCTACACCTTC.

The V and J genes are TRBV20-1 and TRBJ2-5; 8 bases map to TRBD2. The CDR3 is made up of 14 amino acids. Germline values: CDR1 DFQATT, CDR2 SNEGSKA (reference sequence). Trimming removed 4 bases from V and 4 bases from J; junction bases left unmatched: 8. CDR3 in DNA: TGCAGTGCTATTCATTTAGCGGGACTAGAGACCCAGTACTTC. Its protein is CSAIHLAGLETQYF.

The chain has TRBV5-1 and TRBJ2-3; 7 bases are a match to TRBD2. J gave up 6 bases and V 5 bases, and 18 bases lay outside the gene matches. Germline values: CDR1 SGHRS, CDR2 YFSETQ. The length of the CDR3 is 17 residues. The CDR3 here is CASRPGLSTTPWDTQYF. The CDR3 DNA reads as TGCGCCAGCAGGCCGGGACTATCTACTACGCCCTGGGATACGCAGTATTTT.

The rearrangement uses TRBV28 and TRBJ2-3; either TRBD1 or TRBD2 may fit D (6 bases each). Germline values: CDR1 MDHEN, CDR2 SYDVKM. The germline V and J ends were trimmed by 6 bases and 4 bases, with 20 bases remaining between them. The CDR3 sequence is 16 residues long. The CDR3 DNA sequence: TGTGCCAGCAGCTCCCAAGGGGGGTTCCTCCCAGATACGCAGTATTTT. Translation gives CASSSQGGFLPDTQYF.

The V call is TRBV7-9, the J call TRBJ2-7; 9 nucleotides agree with TRBD1. In germline, CDR1 is SEHNR, CDR2 FQNEAQ (reference sequence). This CDR3 comprises 17 residues. V lost 1 base and J lost 1; bases outside the gene matches: 8. The CDR3 bases are TGTGCCAGCAGCTTAGGGTGGTCGGGACAGGGTTCCTACGAGCAGTACTTC. It translates to CASSLGWSGQGSYEQYF.

This clonotype was detected only a few times. J is TRBJ2-3 and V is TRBV25-1; D gene uncertain. Germline V gene lookup returns CDR1 MGHDK and CDR2 SYGVNS. Trimming removed 5 bases from V and 3 bases from J, with 12 bases in between. This CDR3 region has 14 residues. The CDR3 here is CASSPTPRTDTQYF. Written as DNA, the CDR3 is TGTGCCAGCAGTCCTACCCCCCGAACAGATACGCAGTATTTT.

In its sample, this clonotype was seen a few times. The chain has TRBV29-1 and TRBJ2-3, with D possibly TRBD1 on 6 matching bases. The germline V and J ends were trimmed by 8 bases and 2 bases, with 11 bases remaining between them. Germline CDR1 and CDR2: SQVTM and ANQGSEA. The length of the CDR3 is 12 residues. CDR3 nucleotide sequence: TGCAGCCCGGGGACAATCACAGATACGCAGTATTTT. Its translation: CSPGTITDTQYF.

This rearrangement joins TRBV20-1 to TRBJ2-1, with D possibly being TRBD2 (5 bases). This CDR3 comprises 14 residues. The V gene's germline CDR1 is DFQATT and CDR2 SNEGSKA (reference sequence). Trimming cost V 6 bases and J 2 bases, with 14 bases left between them. The CDR3 spells CSAEVGRPYNEQFF. CDR3 nucleotides: TGCAGTGCCGAAGTGGGGAGACCCTACAATGAGCAGTTCTTC.

The gene calls are TRBV7-3 and TRBJ2-5; TRBD2 matches 9 bases. There are 15 residues in the CDR3. The junction had 7 bases not matched to a gene; V was cut back by 4 bases and J by 4 bases. In germline, CDR1 is SGHTA, CDR2 FQGTGA. The CDR3 region is CASSSGGSGRETQYF. CDR3 DNA: TGTGCCAGCAGCTCAGGCGGTAGCGGGAGAGAGACCCAGTACTTC.

V and J are TRBV20-1 and TRBJ1-2; 9 bases are shared with TRBD1. With V trimmed by 2 bases and J by 5 bases, 6 bases remained unmatched. Germline V gene data show CDR1 as DFQATT and CDR2 as SNEGSKA (reference sequence). This CDR3 has 14 amino acids. CDR3 sequence: CSARPPGTGYGYTF. The CDR3 nucleotides read TGCAGTGCTAGACCCCCCGGGACAGGGTATGGCTACACCTTC.

In its sample, this clonotype was seen a few times. The chain links TRBV25-1 to TRBJ2-7; possible D gene TRBD1, 5 bases. Looked up from germline, CDR1 is MGHDK and CDR2 is SYGVNS. This CDR3 is built from 13 residues. V was trimmed by 7 bases and J by 0 bases, leaving 10 bases between them. This CDR3 reads CASTRVGSYEQYF. CDR3 in DNA: TGTGCCAGCACCAGGGTCGGCTCCTACGAGCAGTACTTC.

This clonotype was observed a few times. The V call is TRBV6-5, the J call TRBJ2-7; the D is unclear. The CDR3 covers 14 residues. Trimming left V 8 bases short and J 1 base short, with 15 bases between. The germline V gene has CDR1 MNHEY and CDR2 SVGAGI. CDR3 loop: CASRPYARSYEQYF. The CDR3 nucleotides are TGTGCCAGCCGCCCCTACGCACGATCCTACGAGCAGTACTTC.

CDR3 protein: CASSLVEAYNEQFF. The CDR3 DNA reads as TGTGCCAGCAGCCTCGTCGAGGCCTACAATGAGCAGTTCTTC. The genes are TRBV7-6 and TRBJ2-1; D unresolved. The CDR3 is 14 residues long. The V gene's germline CDR1 is SGHVS and CDR2 FNYEAQ. V was shortened by 5 bases and J by 2 bases, with 10 bases between the two germline ends.

The V call is TRBV6-5, the J call TRBJ2-1; 10 bases match TRBD1. Judging by the DNA end, TRBJ2-7 fits better; the J call may be wrong. There are 14 residues in the CDR3. Germline V CDR1 and CDR2: MNHEY, SVGAGI. The CDR3 region is CASSFGTGAVQQYF. The DNA for the CDR3 is TGTGCCAGCAGTTTCGGGACAGGGGCGGTGCAGCAGTACTTC.

V gene TRBV5-1 combines with J gene TRBJ1-2; 7 bases map to TRBD1. V gave up 4 bases and J gave up 6 bases; unmatched junction bases: 3. The germline gives CDR1 SGHRS, CDR2 YFSETQ. This CDR3 is 12 amino acids long. CDR3 sequence reads: CASSPGQNGYTF. In DNA form, the CDR3 reads TGCGCCAGCAGCCCGGGACAGAATGGCTACACCTTC. Variable domain in full (rest from reference TRBV5-1 and TRBJ1-2): KAGVTQTPRYLIKTRGQQVTLSCSPISGHRSVSWYQQTPGQGLQFLFEYFSETQRNKGNFPGRFSGRQFSNSRSEMNVSTLELGDSALYLCASSPGQNGYTFGSGTRLTVV.

The V gene is TRBV20-1, the J gene TRBJ2-1; 12 bases map to TRBD2. CDR3 length: 15 residues. The germline CDR1 and CDR2 sequences are DFQATT and SNEGSKA (reference sequence). V lost 3 bases and J lost 10; bases outside the gene matches: 10. CDR3 loop: CSARGASSGRGEQFF. Here the CDR3 DNA reads TGCAGTGCTAGGGGGGCTTCTAGCGGGAGGGGCGAGCAGTTCTTC.

The CDR3 region is CASQWDRGYEQYF. Written as DNA, the CDR3 is TGTGCCAGCCAATGGGACAGGGGGTACGAGCAGTACTTC. V and J are TRBV6-6 and TRBJ2-7; TRBD1 matches at 11 bases. The CDR3 is 13 residues long. Germline assignment: CDR1 MNHNY and CDR2 SVGAGI (reference sequence). V shed 8 bases and J 4 bases; nucleotides not matched to a gene: 4.

This clonotype has only a few counts. The CDR3 loop is CASSLSLMADRDEQYF. The CDR3 DNA follows: TGTGCCAGCAGCTTATCTTTAATGGCCGACCGGGACGAGCAGTACTTC. V is TRBV7-9 and J is TRBJ2-7, with unresolved D. The CDR3 has 16 amino acids. Looked up from germline, CDR1 is SEHNR and CDR2 is FQNEAQ (reference sequence). Trimming pared 2 bases from V and 5 bases from J, leaving 19 bases between.

This clonotype was seen more than once but under ten times. J is TRBJ2-1 and V is TRBV29-1; D is possibly TRBD1 (5 bases). Germline V gene sequence: CDR1 SQVTM, CDR2 ANQGSEA. Trimming stripped 6 bases from V and 2 bases from J, with 14 bases between. This CDR3 spans 14 amino acids. This CDR3 is CSVSLGLAYNEQFF. The DNA for the CDR3 is TGCAGCGTGTCTTTGGGGCTAGCCTACAATGAGCAGTTCTTC.

The V call is TRBV12-3 or TRBV12-4, the J call TRBJ1-4, with 8 nucleotides matching TRBD1. Losses at the gene ends were 4 bases for V and 5 bases for J; bases not matched to a gene: 9. This CDR3 contains 16 residues. The CDR3 region has the DNA TGTGCCAGCAGTTCGCCCCGGGACAGGCCGAATGAAAAACTGTTTTTT. This translates into CASSSPRDRPNEKLFF.

This clonotype was counted many times. The genes are TRBV20-1 and TRBJ2-3; D is possibly TRBD1 (6 bases). Germline CDR1 DFQATT, CDR2 SNEGSKA (reference sequence). V was pared by 6 bases and J by 2 bases, with 18 bases between. There are 15 residues in the CDR3. As DNA, the CDR3 is TGCAGTGCCGGCAGGGGTGAGCTTATCACAGATACGCAGTATTTT. Its protein is CSAGRGELITDTQYF.

The sample holds a few counts of this clonotype. The V gene is TRBV29-1, the J gene TRBJ2-6; 9 bases are a match to TRBD1. The trim removed 5 bases at V and 0 bases at J, leaving 5 bases unmatched. CDR3 length: 16 amino acids. The germline CDR1 and CDR2 sequences are SQVTM and ANQGSEA. The CDR3: CSVHWTGASGANVLTF. The DNA for the CDR3 is TGCAGCGTTCATTGGACAGGGGCCTCTGGGGCCAACGTCCTGACTTTC.

This clonotype showed up many times. The chain joins TRBV29-1 to TRBJ2-3, with D uncertain. CDR1 and CDR2 (germline): SQVTM, ANQGSEA. This CDR3 spans 10 amino acids. V lost 0 bases and J 11 bases, leaving 6 bases between the germline ends. CDR3 residues: CSVEEGKQYF. CDR3 DNA sequence: TGCAGCGTTGAAGAGGGGAAGCAGTATTTT.

This clonotype was seen a handful of times. The V and J genes are TRBV12-3 or TRBV12-4 and TRBJ2-1; 14 bases are a match to TRBD2. Trimming cost V 2 bases and J 8 bases; bases outside gene matches: 11. The CDR3 loop spans 18 amino acids. The CDR3 DNA is TGTGCCAGCAGTTTAAGACTAGCGGGGGGGCTGTTAATGGATGAGCAGTTCTTC. Translation gives CASSLRLAGGLLMDEQFF.